This T cell receptor (beta chain) is from a study of response to subunit inactivated influenza vaccine. Broader study findings: Only a handful of new T cells, the authors suggested, are recruited with each seasonal influenza vaccination.

TCRdb ran MiXCR on the RT-PCR reads and lists one entry per CDR3 protein. The sample lists 450,000 to 700,000 distinct CDR3 sequences, 14% occurring once. CDR3 length: 13 amino acids. V was clipped by 4 bases and J by 5 bases; unmatched bases: 5. In germline, CDR1 is SGHDN, CDR2 FVKESK. This clonotype was counted between two and nine times. Its matching antigen is unknown. The sequence was collected from a man aged 45-60 years who received an inactivated influenza vaccine. The chain is built from TRBV14 and TRBJ2-7; 7 bases line up with TRBD1. The sample was PBMCs from blood, taken about 12 days after vaccination. The CDR3 protein is CASSRQGSNEQYF. The CDR3, as DNA: TGTGCCAGCAGCCGACAGGGTAGCAACGAGCAGTACTTC.